This T cell receptor beta chain stems from a study of OX40 agonist ivuxolimab in advanced cancers. Study summary: All patients had ivuxolimab intravenously every 2 weeks at 0.01 to 10 mg/kg. Patients in dose escalation had liver, melanoma, kidney or head and neck cancers. Of the participants, over 30% had some prior anti-PD-1, anti-PD-L1 or anti-CTLA-4 therapy, which was allowed. General study points: Fewer expanded clones were found on average in CD4+ than in CD8+ T cells.

The germline CDR1 and CDR2 sequences are SGHAT and FQDESV (reference sequence). The CDR3 has 15 amino acids. Trimming took off 3 bases at V and 1 base at J, with 7 bases between the two ends. Comment on this clone: Antigen specificity is unknown.

Clones were sequenced by immunoSEQ multiplex PCR, and TCRdb holds only the in-frame ones, with some missing. In the table there are over 45,000 clones, about 83% of which are singletons. The receptor was isolated from an adult with an advanced solid tumor such as melanoma, head and neck, liver or kidney cancer. This chain uses TRBV11-1 with TRBJ2-6; D perhaps matches TRBD2 (5 bases). The sample here was CD4+ or CD8+ T cells sorted from blood, taken in a trial of the OX40 agonist ivuxolimab. CDR3 sequence: CASSFSGSGANVLTF. CDR3 coding DNA: TGTGCCAGCAGCTTTTCGGGGTCTGGGGCCAACGTCCTGACTTTC.